The rows below give T cell receptor beta chains drawn from one sample of a study of blood T cell repertoires in COVID-19. Method: immunoSEQ multiplex PCR; TCRdb's copy keeps in-frame clones and lacks some. This sample carries over 200,000 clones, about four fifths of them seen once, and the ten largest clones take about 8%. The material sequenced was peripheral blood. All receptors derive from a woman between 50 and 59 years old with active or convalescent COVID-19. Each CDR3 is given with its conserved first and last residue. The D gene is left open where the match is weak. Clone size is not always given. Where it is, it says once, few, many or a class for expanded clones.

J gene,clone size,V gene,D gene,CDR3 DNA,CDR3 protein
TRBJ1-6,-,TRBV6-1,-,TGTGCCAGCAGTGAAATTAGGCCCCGGGGGTCACCCCTCCACTTT,CASSEIRPRGSPLHF
TRBJ2-4,-,TRBV28,-,TGTGCCAGCACCCCATCGACAGAATTAGCCAAAAACATTCAGTACTTC,CASTPSTELAKNIQYF
TRBJ2-7,few,TRBV4-2,-,TGTGCCAGCAGCCCACCAGCAGATACTACAGAGCAGTACTTC,CASSPPADTTEQYF
TRBJ2-1,-,TRBV6-6,TRBD2,TGTGCCAGCAGTCGACTAGCCCCTAGCTCCTACAATGAGCAGTTCTTC,CASSRLAPSSYNEQFF
TRBJ1-2,once,TRBV5-8,-,TGTGCCAGCAGCACCGGGACACATAACTATGGCTACACCTTC,CASSTGTHNYGYTF
TRBJ2-1,-,TRBV9,-,TGTGCCAGCAGCGTAGACTCGGGCTCCTACAATGAGCAGTTCTTC,CASSVDSGSYNEQFF
TRBJ1-2,-,TRBV2,TRBD1,TGTGCCAGCAGCGCGACAGGGGGCGGCAATGGCTACACCTTC,CASSATGGGNGYTF
TRBJ2-7,-,TRBV2,TRBD1,TGTGCCAGCAACTACAGGGGCGAGCAGTACTTC,CASNYRGEQYF
TRBJ1-5,-,TRBV6-5,TRBD1,TGTGCCAGCAGGACAGGGTTGGGCAATCAGCCCCAGCATTTT,CASRTGLGNQPQHF
TRBJ2-3,-,TRBV5-1,TRBD2,TGCGCCAGCAAACAAGAGGGACTAATTTCAACAGATACGCAGTATTTT,CASKQEGLISTDTQYF
TRBJ2-1,-,TRBV7-2,TRBD2,TGTGCCAGCAGCTTTACTAGCGGTACCTACAATGAGCAGTTCTTC,CASSFTSGTYNEQFF
TRBJ1-5,-,TRBV6-4,TRBD1,TGTGCCAGCAGTGACCGATTGGACAGGGGAAGTCAGCCCCAGCATTTT,CASSDRLDRGSQPQHF
TRBJ2-2,-,TRBV6-5,TRBD2,TGTGCCAGTGGGGTCCGGGGGGCGAACACCGGGGAGCTGTTTTTT,CASGVRGANTGELFF
TRBJ2-3,-,TRBV10-3,TRBD2,TGTGCCATCAGAGAGGCTAGCGGCCCCACAGATACGCAGTATTTT,CAIREASGPTDTQYF
TRBJ1-1,-,TRBV12-3/TRBV12-4,-,TGTGCCAGCAGCAGATACAGGGCCACTGAAGCTTTCTTT,CASSRYRATEAFF
TRBJ2-2,-,TRBV5-1,-,TGCGCCAGCAGCGTGTTGGTTTCGGCCGGGGAGCTGTTTTTT,CASSVLVSAGELFF
TRBJ1-2,-,TRBV5-8,TRBD1,TGTGCCAGCAGCTTTAGAACAACAGGGGTCCAAAACTATGGCTACACCTTC,CASSFRTTGVQNYGYTF
TRBJ2-5,once,TRBV28,TRBD2,TGTGCCAGCAGTTCGATGACTAGCGGGGGGGGAGAGACCCAGTACTTC,CASSSMTSGGGETQYF
TRBJ1-5,few,TRBV5-1,TRBD1,TGCGCCAGCAGCACGGGGGCGCAGGGGGATCAGCCCCAGCATTTT,CASSTGAQGDQPQHF
TRBJ1-6,-,TRBV27,TRBD1,TGTGCCAGCAGTCCACTGGGACAGGGGCTCAATTCACCCCTCCACTTT,CASSPLGQGLNSPLHF
TRBJ2-1,-,TRBV28,TRBD2,TGTGCCAGCAGGCTTATGGGGACTAGCGGCTACAATGAGCAGTTCTTC,CASRLMGTSGYNEQFF
TRBJ1-5,-,TRBV7-3,-,TGTGCCAGCAGCTTAACGGGGGCTAATCAGCCCCAGCATTTT,CASSLTGANQPQHF
TRBJ1-6,-,TRBV6-5,TRBD1,TGTGCCAGCAGTTCTGGCCCGGACAGGAGATCACCCCTCCACTTT,CASSSGPDRRSPLHF
TRBJ1-2,once,TRBV3-1/TRBV3-2,-,TGTGCCAGCAGTCGATGGACAGAGGCTAGCTATGGCTACACCTTC,CASSRWTEASYGYTF
TRBJ1-5,large,TRBV5-1,-,TGCGCCAGCAGCTTGGGACACGGGGATAGCAATCAGCCCCAGCATTTT,CASSLGHGDSNQPQHF
TRBJ1-2,-,TRBV3-1/TRBV3-2,TRBD1,TGTGCCAGCAGCCCACGAGGGACAGGGAACGCTAACTATGGCTACACCTTC,CASSPRGTGNANYGYTF